One and the same sample provided the 16 T cell receptor beta chains below, sequenced in a study of cytomegalovirus exposure and HLA in healthy donors (dated by TCRdb to the late 2010s). Library construction relied on the immunoSEQ multiplex PCR assay. TCRdb carries this immuneACCESS record with in-frame sequences only. Its versions omit some clonotypes, under half of them owing to an unresolved V gene in the studies checked, with the rest unexplained. Across this sample there are under 200,000 clones, with roughly 82% seen only once. Of the sample, around 7% falls within the top ten clones. Material: PBMCs. The receptors stem from a man aged 18 to 30 in good health and CMV-seropositive.

The J gene is TRBJ1-1, the V gene TRBV11-3; weak D call: TRBD1 (5 bases). The CDR3 has 13 amino acids. Between the trimmed V and J ends, which lost 5 bases and 4 bases, there was a span of 11 bases. The germline V gene encodes CDR1 SGHNT and CDR2 YENEEA. The CDR3 DNA reads TGTGCCAGCAGCCCCCGGGGGTTCACTGAAGCTTTCTTT. Translation: CASSPRGFTEAFF.

The chain combines TRBV9 with TRBJ2-2; D perhaps matches TRBD2 (5 bases). The V and J ends lost 2 bases and 8 bases respectively, with 13 bases between them. Germline V gene sequence: CDR1 SGDLS, CDR2 YYNGEE. The CDR3 extends over 14 amino acids. The CDR3 reads CASSVAGGVGELFF. CDR3 sequence (DNA): TGTGCCAGCAGCGTGGCCGGAGGCGTGGGGGAGCTGTTTTTT.

The CDR3 bases are TGCGCCAGCAGCCAAGATTATGCAGGGGGAACCTACGAGCAGTACTTC. Protein: CASSQDYAGGTYEQYF. The V call is TRBV4-3, the J call TRBJ2-7, with TRBD1 matching over 7 bases. With V trimmed by 0 bases and J by 2 bases, 7 bases remained unmatched. This CDR3 region has 16 residues. CDR1 is LGHNA and CDR2 is YSLEER in the germline V gene.

The chain uses TRBV10-3 and TRBJ2-7, with 8 bases lining up with TRBD2. In germline, CDR1 is ENHRY, CDR2 SYGVKD. CDR3 length: 13 amino acids. V was pared by 10 bases and J by 2 bases, with 7 bases of the junction left unmatched. The CDR3 DNA is TGTGCCACCCGGGGACTAGGACCCTACGAGCAGTACTTC. Translated: CATRGLGPYEQYF.

V and J are TRBV14 and TRBJ1-1; D is undetermined. V lost 6 bases and J 4 bases, leaving 6 bases between the germline ends. This CDR3 has 11 amino acids. From germline, CDR1 is SGHDN and CDR2 FVKESK. CDR3 DNA: TGTGCCAGCAGGGAGGGCACTGAAGCTTTCTTT. It yields the protein CASREGTEAFF.

The V and J genes are TRBV27 and TRBJ2-4; the match to TRBD1 covers 7 bases. Germline CDR1 and CDR2: MNHEY and SMNVEV (reference sequence). The CDR3 sequence is 18 residues long. After removal of 8 bases from V and 0 bases from J, the junction contained 16 bases not matched to a gene. CDR3 DNA: TGTGCCAGCGCGGAGATTCGGACAGGACAATTAGCCAAAAACATTCAGTACTTC. Its translation: CASAEIRTGQLAKNIQYF.

This chain connects TRBV2 to TRBJ2-1, with 13 bases fitting TRBD2. V gave up 5 bases and J gave up 4 bases; unmatched junction bases: 5. Germline V gene lookup returns CDR1 SNHLY and CDR2 FYNNEI. CDR3 length equals 16 residues. CDR3 sequence reads: CASSKGTSGKYNEQFF. CDR3 coding DNA: TGTGCCAGCAGTAAGGGGACTAGCGGGAAATACAATGAGCAGTTCTTC.

The rearrangement links TRBV5-4 to TRBJ2-7; TRBD2 aligns across 8 bases. With 2 bases clipped from V and 4 bases from J, the junction kept 11 bases outside the gene matches. This CDR3 region has 16 residues. Per germline, CDR1 SGHNT and CDR2 YYREEE (reference sequence). CDR3 in DNA: TGTGCCAGCAGCTTCTTCGATCAGCGGGAGAGGTACGAGCAGTACTTC. Protein sequence: CASSFFDQRERYEQYF.

The gene calls are TRBV27 and TRBJ2-7, with 8 bases matching TRBD1. CDR3 size: 15 residues. CDR1 MNHEY and CDR2 SMNVEV come from the germline V gene (reference sequence). J lost 0 bases, V lost 4 bases, and 5 bases had no gene match. DNA of the CDR3: TGTGCCAGCAGTTCGCGGACAGGGAACTCCTACGAGCAGTACTTC. Protein product: CASSSRTGNSYEQYF.

The rearrangement links TRBV29-1 to TRBJ1-1, with 7 bases that match TRBD1. V lost 5 bases to trimming and J lost 3 bases; unmatched junction nucleotides: 3. The CDR3 contains 12 residues. CDR1 is SQVTM and CDR2 is ANQGSEA in the germline V gene. CDR3 protein: CSVRQGDTEAFF. CDR3 nucleotides: TGCAGCGTTCGACAGGGCGACACTGAAGCTTTCTTT.

The V call is TRBV15, the J call TRBJ2-3, with D perhaps matching TRBD2 (5 bases). Germline CDR1 reads LNHNV; CDR2 reads YYDKDF (reference sequence). The V and J ends lost 5 bases and 7 bases respectively, with 13 bases between them. The CDR3 extends over 13 amino acids. The CDR3 DNA reads as TGTGCCACCAGCGGAGGAATGACTAATACGCAGTATTTT. The encoded protein is CATSGGMTNTQYF.

CDR3 loop: CASVPPGLAANTGELFF. The CDR3, as DNA: TGTGCCAGCGTCCCCCCGGGACTAGCGGCGAACACCGGGGAGCTGTTTTTT. The gene calls are TRBV21-1 and TRBJ2-2; the table calls TRBD2, which could not be checked here. TRBV21-1 is classified as a pseudogene. This CDR3 comprises 17 residues.

This clone was seen only a few times. This chain links TRBV19 with TRBJ2-1; 8 bases fit TRBD2. With V trimmed by 5 bases and J by 9 bases, 9 bases remained unmatched. Germline values: CDR1 LNHDA, CDR2 SQIVND (reference sequence). This CDR3 contains 14 residues. The CDR3 coding sequence is TGTGCCAGTAGTCTGGGACTAGTCGCTGGTGAGCAGTTCTTC. Translation: CASSLGLVAGEQFF.

J is TRBJ2-2 and V is TRBV28, with 12 bases lining up with TRBD2. From germline, CDR1 is MDHEN and CDR2 SYDVKM. V dropped 9 bases and J dropped 5; count of bases not matched to a gene: 19. The CDR3 loop spans 19 amino acids. CDR3 sequence reads: CASTGVTGLAGGPTGELFF. The CDR3 DNA reads TGTGCCAGTACTGGGGTGACTGGGCTAGCGGGAGGGCCGACCGGGGAGCTGTTTTTT.

V gene TRBV5-1 combines with J gene TRBJ2-7; the match to TRBD1 covers 10 bases. There are 15 residues in the CDR3. Losses at the gene ends were 4 bases for V and 4 bases for J; bases not matched to a gene: 8. CDR1 is SGHRS, CDR2 YFSETQ, per germline. The DNA of the CDR3 is TGCGCCAGCAGCCAGCGCCGGGACAGGGGATACGAGCAGTACTTC. It is translated as CASSQRRDRGYEQYF. Together with reference TRBV5-1 and TRBJ2-7, the CDR3 gives the full variable domain: KAGVTQTPRYLIKTRGQQVTLSCSPISGHRSVSWYQQTPGQGLQFLFEYFSETQRNKGNFPGRFSGRQFSNSRSEMNVSTLELGDSALYLCASSQRRDRGYEQYFGPGTRLTVT.

The chain has TRBV7-6 and TRBJ2-1; D not certain. Germline V gene data show CDR1 as SGHVS and CDR2 as FNYEAQ. Trimming stripped 1 base from V and 6 bases from J, with 13 bases between. The CDR3 contains 15 residues. The CDR3: CASSLDPTLPNEQFF. DNA for the CDR3: TGTGCCAGCAGCTTAGACCCCACTCTTCCCAATGAGCAGTTCTTC.